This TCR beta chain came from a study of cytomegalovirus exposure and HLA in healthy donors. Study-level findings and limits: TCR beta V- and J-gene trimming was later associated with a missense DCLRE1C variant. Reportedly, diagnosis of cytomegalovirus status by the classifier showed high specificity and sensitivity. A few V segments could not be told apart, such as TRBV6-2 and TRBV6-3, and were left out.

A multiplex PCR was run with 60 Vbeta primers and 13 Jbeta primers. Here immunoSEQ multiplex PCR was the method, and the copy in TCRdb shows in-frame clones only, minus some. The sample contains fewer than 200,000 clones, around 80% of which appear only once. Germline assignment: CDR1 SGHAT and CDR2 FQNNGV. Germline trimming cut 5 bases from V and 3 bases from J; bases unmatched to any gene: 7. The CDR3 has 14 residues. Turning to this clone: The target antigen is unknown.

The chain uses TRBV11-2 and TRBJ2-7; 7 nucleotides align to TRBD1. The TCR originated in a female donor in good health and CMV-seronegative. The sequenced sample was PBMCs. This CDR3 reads CASSRAGGFYEQYF. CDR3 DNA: TGTGCCAGCAGCCGGGCAGGGGGTTTCTACGAGCAGTACTTC.